This T cell receptor beta chain was recovered during a study of T cell responses to AZD1222 COVID-19 vaccine. The CDR3 contains 15 residues. Looked up from germline, CDR1 is SEHNR and CDR2 is FQNEAQ (reference sequence). Trimming took 1 base from V and 7 from J; bases not matched to a gene: 6. This table comes from immunoSEQ multiplex PCR, and its TCRdb copy is limited to in-frame clones, with some not included. The table includes about 140,000 clones, approximately 92% detected once. The source is an adult in good health. The rearrangement links TRBV7-9 to TRBJ1-4; TRBD1 aligns across 7 bases. Sequences were derived from peripheral blood, sampled on day 0 of AZD1222 vaccination. The CDR3 coding sequence is TGTGCCAGCAGCTTAGGAGACAGGGACAGTGAAAAACTGTTTTTT. This translates into CASSLGDRDSEKLFF.